The 21 T cell receptor beta chains below were found in one sample sequenced in a study of cytomegalovirus exposure and HLA in healthy donors. Primers: 60 Vbeta forward and 13 Jbeta reverse. Here immunoSEQ multiplex PCR was the method, and the copy in TCRdb shows in-frame clones only, minus some. The sample yields approximately 53,000 clones, 65% to 80% seen once. Sequencing was done on a sample of PBMCs. These receptors were taken from a woman in her forties or fifties in good health and CMV-seronegative.

The chain carries TRBV23-1 and TRBJ2-2, with D maybe TRBD1 (5 bases). TRBV23-1 is filed as an ORF, its function uncertain. This CDR3 comprises 17 residues. Between the trimmed V and J ends, which lost 3 bases and 0 bases, there was a span of 14 bases. CDR3 DNA sequence: TGCGCCAGCAGTCAGGTTAGGGGCAGCTCGAACACCGGGGAGCTGTTTTTT. Its protein product is CASSQVRGSSNTGELFF.

The chain couples TRBV9 to TRBJ2-3; a possible D gene is TRBD1 (6 bases). V shed 0 bases and J shed 4 bases, with 12 bases lying between them. The CDR3 covers 15 residues. The germline gives CDR1 SGDLS, CDR2 YYNGEE. The CDR3 loop reads CASSVGTDGADTQYF. CDR3 DNA: TGTGCCAGCAGCGTAGGGACAGACGGGGCAGATACGCAGTATTTT.

The chain combines TRBV27 with TRBJ2-7, with 8 bases matching TRBD1. CDR1 MNHEY and CDR2 SMNVEV come from the germline V gene (reference sequence). The CDR3 sequence is 12 residues long. Trimming removed 10 bases from V and 7 bases from J; junction bases left unmatched: 9. The CDR3 coding sequence is TGTGCCACCAAACAGGGGGGCGGGGAGCAGTACTTC. It specifies CATKQGGGEQYF.

This clone has a handful of counts. V usage is TRBV10-2 and J usage is TRBJ2-2, with D maybe TRBD2 (5 bases). The CDR3 runs 15 residues. In germline, CDR1 is WSHSY, CDR2 SAAADI. V dropped 5 bases and J dropped 0 bases, with 10 bases sitting between them. In DNA form, the CDR3 reads TGCGCCAGCAGTTTTGAGGGAACGAACACCGGGGAGCTGTTTTTT. It codes for CASSFEGTNTGELFF.

The rearrangement joins TRBV5-1 to TRBJ2-3; 15 bases align to TRBD2. The V and J ends lost 4 bases and 0 bases, in that order; junction bases with no gene match: 3. The CDR3 runs to 17 residues. The germline V gene encodes CDR1 SGHRS and CDR2 YFSETQ. CDR3 in amino acids: CASSKGLAGGSTDTQYF. DNA of the CDR3: TGCGCCAGCAGCAAGGGACTAGCGGGGGGTAGCACAGATACGCAGTATTTT.

The J gene is TRBJ2-1, the V gene TRBV7-9; D remains unclear. From germline, CDR1 is SEHNR and CDR2 FQNEAQ (reference sequence). The V end lost 5 bases, the J end lost 3 bases, and 11 bases lay between the germline ends. The CDR3 sequence is 14 residues long. The CDR3: CASSPSVLYNEQFF. DNA of the CDR3: TGTGCCAGCAGCCCCTCAGTCCTCTACAATGAGCAGTTCTTC.

The CDR3 coding sequence is TGTGCCAGCACCGGGACAGCCCTTGAAAAACTGTTTTTT. It codes for CASTGTALEKLFF. J is TRBJ1-4 and V is TRBV6-1; 7 nucleotides line up with TRBD1. Germline V CDR1 and CDR2: MNHNS, SASEGT. The ends lost 7 bases at V and 7 bases at J; junction bases unmatched: 6. The CDR3 is made up of 13 amino acids.

The chain joins TRBV7-2 to TRBJ2-5; D call uncertain. The length of the CDR3 is 14 residues. Germline V gives CDR1 SGHTA, CDR2 FQGNSA. V was trimmed by 0 bases and J by 5 bases, leaving 10 bases between them. CDR3 amino acids: CASSLARREETQYF. CDR3 sequence (DNA): TGTGCCAGCAGCTTAGCGAGGCGAGAGGAGACCCAGTACTTC.

This clone has only a few counts. V usage is TRBV19 and J usage is TRBJ2-5; 9 bases align to TRBD2. V dropped 5 bases and J dropped 4; count of bases not matched to a gene: 5. CDR1 and CDR2 from the germline V gene are LNHDA and SQIVND (reference sequence). The CDR3 runs 14 residues. CDR3 nucleotides: TGTGCCAGTAGTCCCGGGACTAGCCGAGAGACCCAGTACTTC. Protein sequence: CASSPGTSRETQYF.

The chain has TRBV11-2 and TRBJ2-5; D is possibly TRBD2 (5 bases). Trimming pared 3 bases from V and 5 bases from J, leaving 19 bases between. CDR3 length equals 16 residues. Germline CDR1 reads SGHAT; CDR2 reads FQNNGV. The chain's CDR3 is CASSFNSDFRAETQYF. The CDR3 nucleotides are TGTGCCAGCAGCTTTAATTCGGACTTCCGGGCCGAGACCCAGTACTTC.

A single count supports this clone. As DNA, the CDR3 is TGTGCCAGCAGAACCGCAGGGGGCCACACAGATACGCAGTATTTT. This encodes CASRTAGGHTDTQYF. The chain has TRBV28 and TRBJ2-3, with TRBD1 matching 8 bases. The CDR3 runs to 15 residues. CDR1 is MDHEN, CDR2 SYDVKM, per germline. J lost 2 bases, V lost 6 bases, and 7 bases had no gene match.

This clone turned up a few times. This chain connects TRBV18 to TRBJ1-6; TRBD1 might be the D (6 bases). The CDR3 covers 13 residues. Germline CDR1 is KGHSH and CDR2 is LQKENI. The V gene lost 6 bases and the J gene lost 7 bases, with 10 bases spanning the gap. The CDR3 here is CASSQGLNSPLHF. DNA of the CDR3: TGTGCCAGCTCCCAGGGGCTAAATTCACCCCTCCACTTT.

The chain carries TRBV29-1 and TRBJ2-5, with TRBD2 identical over 11 bases. The CDR3 length is 15 residues. V trimming: 5 bases; J trimming: 5 bases; junction bases outside the gene matches: 10. CDR1 is SQVTM, CDR2 ANQGSEA, per germline. CDR3 amino acids: CSVWWASGRSETQYF. DNA for the CDR3: TGCAGCGTTTGGTGGGCTAGCGGGAGGAGTGAGACCCAGTACTTC. Based on the CDR3 plus reference TRBV29-1 and TRBJ2-5, the full variable domain is SAVISQKPSRDICQRGTSLTIQCQVDSQVTMMFWYRQQPGQSLTLIATANQGSEATYESGFVIDKFPISRPNLTFSTLTVSNMSPEDSSIYLCSVWWASGRSETQYFGPGTRLLVL.

This clone was counted a few times. The gene calls are TRBV6-1 and TRBJ1-1, with D unclear. The CDR3 extends over 15 amino acids. CDR1 MNHNS and CDR2 SASEGT come from the germline V gene. Trimming left V 8 bases short and J 1 base short, with 17 bases between. The DNA for the CDR3 is TGTGCCAGCGTCGGTTGGTCCGCGGGGAACACTGAAGCTTTCTTT. Translated, it gives CASVGWSAGNTEAFF.

The V call is TRBV2, the J call TRBJ2-1, with a weak D call TRBD2 (6 bases). The CDR3 totals 15 residues. Trimming pared 2 bases from V and 8 bases from J, leaving 16 bases between. CDR1 is SNHLY, CDR2 FYNNEI, per germline. Here the CDR3 reads CASSEIRGGEDEQFF. The DNA for the CDR3 is TGTGCCAGCAGTGAAATAAGGGGCGGGGAGGATGAGCAGTTCTTC.

This clone was counted only a few times. DNA of the CDR3: TGCGCCAGCAGCTTGGCCCTGGGTAGCGGATATGGCTACACCTTC. Encoded protein: CASSLALGSGYGYTF. The rearrangement joins TRBV5-1 to TRBJ1-2; no clear D gene. In germline, CDR1 is SGHRS, CDR2 YFSETQ. CDR3 length equals 15 residues. V lost 0 bases to trimming and J lost 5 bases, with 14 bases between them.

The chain employs TRBV2 and TRBJ2-2; tentative D call: TRBD1 (6 bases). Germline V lookup: CDR1 SNHLY, CDR2 FYNNEI. V was shortened by 2 bases and J by 6 bases, with 7 bases between the two germline ends. CDR3 length: 13 residues. The CDR3 DNA reads TGTGCCAGCAGTGAACAGGGGCCCGGGGAGCTGTTTTTT. Its translation is CASSEQGPGELFF.

This rearrangement joins TRBV5-1 to TRBJ1-5; the D is unclear. Germline CDR1 SGHRS, CDR2 YFSETQ. The V end lost 4 bases, the J end lost 0 bases, and 8 bases lay between the germline ends. This CDR3 spans 14 amino acids. This CDR3 is CASSEDHSNQPQHF. The CDR3 nucleotides are TGCGCCAGCAGCGAGGATCATAGCAATCAGCCCCAGCATTTT.

The gene calls are TRBV9 and TRBJ2-5; D may be TRBD2 (6 bases). V lost 2 bases, J lost 5 bases, and 13 bases lay in between. The CDR3 has 14 amino acids. CDR1 and CDR2 from the germline V gene are SGDLS and YYNGEE. The CDR3 nucleotides read TGTGCCAGCAGCGTCGGTGGCGGGACGGAGACCCAGTACTTC. Translating gives CASSVGGGTETQYF.

The chain links TRBV28 to TRBJ1-5; D gene ambiguous. With 3 bases removed from V and 0 bases from J, the gap between germline ends came to 6 bases. The CDR3 loop spans 14 amino acids. The V gene's germline CDR1 is MDHEN and CDR2 SYDVKM. This CDR3 reads CASSFAYSNQPQHF. CDR3 bases: TGTGCCAGCAGTTTTGCGTATAGCAATCAGCCCCAGCATTTT.

V gene TRBV7-8 combines with J gene TRBJ2-7; TRBD2 is a possible D gene (5 bases). Germline CDR1 SGHVS, CDR2 FQNEAQ. V lost 8 bases, J lost 0 bases, and 20 bases lay in between. The CDR3 runs to 16 residues. CDR3 loop: CASYTGVGISSYEQYF. The CDR3 DNA reads as TGTGCCAGCTATACTGGGGTCGGGATCAGCTCCTACGAGCAGTACTTC.